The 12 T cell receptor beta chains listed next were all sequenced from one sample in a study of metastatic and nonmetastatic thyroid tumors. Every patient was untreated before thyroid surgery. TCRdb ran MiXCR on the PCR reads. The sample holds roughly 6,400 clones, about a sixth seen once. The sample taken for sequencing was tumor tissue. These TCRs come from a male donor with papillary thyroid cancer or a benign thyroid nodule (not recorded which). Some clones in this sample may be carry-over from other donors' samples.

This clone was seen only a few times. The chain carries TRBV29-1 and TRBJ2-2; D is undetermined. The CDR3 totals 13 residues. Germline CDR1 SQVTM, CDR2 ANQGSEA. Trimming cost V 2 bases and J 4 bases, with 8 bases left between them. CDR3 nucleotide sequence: TGCAGCGTTGAAAAGGTCGGCACCGGGGAGCTGTTTTTT. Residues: CSVEKVGTGELFF.

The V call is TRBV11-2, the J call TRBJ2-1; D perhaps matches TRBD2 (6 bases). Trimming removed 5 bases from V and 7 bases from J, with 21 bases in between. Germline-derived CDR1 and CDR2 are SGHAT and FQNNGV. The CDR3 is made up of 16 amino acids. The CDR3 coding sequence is TGTGCCAGCAGCCAGAGCCGGGACTCAGGGTCAAATGAGCAGTTCTTC. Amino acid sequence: CASSQSRDSGSNEQFF.

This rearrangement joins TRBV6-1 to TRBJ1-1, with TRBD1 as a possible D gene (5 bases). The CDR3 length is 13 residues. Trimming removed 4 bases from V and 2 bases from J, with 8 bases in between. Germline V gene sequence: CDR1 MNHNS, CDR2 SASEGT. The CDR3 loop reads CASSVQGNTEAFF. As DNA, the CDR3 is TGTGCCAGCAGTGTCCAGGGAAACACTGAAGCTTTCTTT.

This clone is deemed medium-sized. CDR3 coding DNA: TGCAGTGCTATCCACCTCACGAAGCGGGGGGGTTACGAGCAGTACTTC. Translating gives CSAIHLTKRGGYEQYF. This chain connects TRBV20-1 to TRBJ2-7; 10 positions match TRBD2. The trim removed 4 bases at V and 4 bases at J, leaving 13 bases unmatched. The CDR3 contains 16 residues. The germline gives CDR1 DFQATT, CDR2 SNEGSKA (reference sequence).

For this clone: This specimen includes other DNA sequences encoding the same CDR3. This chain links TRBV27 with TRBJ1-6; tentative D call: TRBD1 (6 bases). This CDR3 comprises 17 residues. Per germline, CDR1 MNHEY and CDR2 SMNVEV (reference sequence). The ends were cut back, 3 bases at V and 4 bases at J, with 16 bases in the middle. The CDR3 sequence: CASSFTGGRWYNSPLHF. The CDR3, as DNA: TGTGCCAGCAGTTTCACGGGGGGCCGGTGGTATAATTCACCCCTCCACTTT.

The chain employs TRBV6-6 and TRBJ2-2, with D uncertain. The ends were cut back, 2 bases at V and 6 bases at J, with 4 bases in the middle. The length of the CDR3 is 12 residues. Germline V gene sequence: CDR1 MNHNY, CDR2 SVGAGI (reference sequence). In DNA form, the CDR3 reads TGTGCCAGCAGTTACCAATCCGGGGAGCTGTTTTTT. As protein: CASSYQSGELFF.

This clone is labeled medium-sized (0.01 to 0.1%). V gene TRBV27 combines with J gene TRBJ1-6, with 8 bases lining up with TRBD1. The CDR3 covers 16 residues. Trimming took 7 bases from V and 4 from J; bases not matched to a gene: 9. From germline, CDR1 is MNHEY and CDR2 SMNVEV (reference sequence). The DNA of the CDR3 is TGTGCCAGCAAAATCCAGGGGGCTACATATAATTCACCCCTCCACTTT. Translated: CASKIQGATYNSPLHF.

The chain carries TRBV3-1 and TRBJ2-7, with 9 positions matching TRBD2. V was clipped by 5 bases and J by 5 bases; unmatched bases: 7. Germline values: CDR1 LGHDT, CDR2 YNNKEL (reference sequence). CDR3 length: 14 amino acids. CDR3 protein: CASSGLAGRDEQYF. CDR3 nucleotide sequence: TGTGCCAGCAGCGGCCTAGCGGGAAGGGACGAGCAGTACTTC.

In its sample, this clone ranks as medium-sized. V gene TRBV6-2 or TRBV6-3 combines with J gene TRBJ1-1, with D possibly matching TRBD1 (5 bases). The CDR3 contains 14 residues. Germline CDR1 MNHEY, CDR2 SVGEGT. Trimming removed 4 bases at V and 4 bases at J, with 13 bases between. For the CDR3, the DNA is TGTGCCAGCAGTTCGGGACCCATGGTCACTGAAGCTTTCTTT. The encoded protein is CASSSGPMVTEAFF.

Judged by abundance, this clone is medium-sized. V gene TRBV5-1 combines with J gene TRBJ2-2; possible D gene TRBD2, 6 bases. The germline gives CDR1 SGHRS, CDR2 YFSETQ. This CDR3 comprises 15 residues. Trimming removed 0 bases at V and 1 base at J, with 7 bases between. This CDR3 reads CASSLAGRNTGELFF. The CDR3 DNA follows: TGCGCCAGCAGCTTGGCCGGGAGGAACACCGGGGAGCTGTTTTTT.

The CDR3 loop is CASSWSTGEPFF. CDR3 in DNA: TGTGCCAGCAGCTGGAGCACCGGGGAGCCATTTTTT. This chain joins TRBV5-6 and TRBJ2-2, with D perhaps TRBD2 (5 bases). From germline, CDR1 is SGHDT and CDR2 YYEEEE. Trimming took 3 bases from V and 17 from J, leaving 17 bases between them. The CDR3 loop spans 12 amino acids.

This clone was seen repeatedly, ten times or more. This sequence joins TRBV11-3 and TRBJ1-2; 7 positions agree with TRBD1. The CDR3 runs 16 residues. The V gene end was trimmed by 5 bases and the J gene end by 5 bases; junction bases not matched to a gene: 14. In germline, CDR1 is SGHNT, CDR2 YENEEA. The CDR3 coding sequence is TGTGCCAGCAGCGAACGGACAGGCGAAATGGAGTATGGCTACACCTTC. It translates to CASSERTGEMEYGYTF.